The rows below give T cell receptor beta chains drawn from one sample of a study of blood T cell repertoires in COVID-19. Only in-frame clones appear in the TCRdb table, and some are missing; sequencing was by immunoSEQ multiplex PCR. This table has about 95,000 clones, 75% to 95% appearing once. The specimen sequenced was peripheral blood. All receptors come from a woman aged 45-60 years in a cohort sampled during active COVID-19. Both conserved end residues are part of each CDR3. D genes are given only for firm matches. Not every row has a clone size; where given, it reads once, few, many or a size class.

V gene	clone size	D gene	J gene	CDR3 protein	CDR3 DNA
TRBV18	-	TRBD2	TRBJ2-2	CASSPWRAGSNTGELFF	TGTGCCAGCTCACCATGGCGAGCGGGGTCGAACACCGGGGAGCTGTTTTTT
TRBV19	once	TRBD1	TRBJ2-1	CAISQGVSYNEQFF	TGTGCCATTTCTCAGGGGGTCTCCTACAATGAGCAGTTCTTC
TRBV5-1	-	-	TRBJ1-1	CASSLRENTEAFF	TGCGCCAGCAGCTTGCGAGAGAACACTGAAGCTTTCTTT
TRBV3-1/TRBV3-2	once	-	TRBJ1-1	CASSQDDYGGWMNTEAFF	TGTGCCAGCAGCCAAGATGATTACGGGGGGTGGATGAACACTGAAGCTTTCTTT
TRBV7-3	-	TRBD2	TRBJ2-1	CASSPTSGAHNEQFF	TGTGCCAGCAGCCCTACTAGCGGAGCCCACAATGAGCAGTTCTTC
TRBV3-1/TRBV3-2	-	-	TRBJ1-2	CASSQGTVPNYGYTF	TGTGCCAGCAGCCAAGGTACGGTTCCGAACTATGGCTACACCTTC
TRBV19	-	-	TRBJ1-2	CASSIGGQNYGYTF	TGTGCCAGTAGTATAGGGGGGCAGAACTATGGCTACACCTTC
TRBV10-3	-	TRBD1	TRBJ1-5	CASRTGTGQPQHF	TGTGCCTCCCGGACAGGGACGGGCCAGCCCCAGCATTTT
TRBV28	-	TRBD1	TRBJ1-2	CAIPGTGAGSNYGYTF	TGTGCCATCCCTGGGACAGGGGCCGGGTCTAACTATGGCTACACCTTC
TRBV4-1	-	-	TRBJ2-1	CASSPPSANNEQFF	TGCGCCAGCAGCCCCCCTAGCGCTAACAATGAGCAGTTCTTC
TRBV5-1	-	TRBD1	TRBJ2-7	CASSLGGGYFDEQYF	TGCGCCAGCAGCTTGGGAGGGGGCTATTTTGACGAGCAGTACTTC
TRBV9	once	TRBD2	TRBJ2-1	CASSRSSGAGEQFF	TGTGCCAGCAGCCGGTCTAGCGGGGCGGGTGAGCAGTTCTTC
TRBV19	-	-	TRBJ1-1	CASSIVGGIMNTEAFF	TGTGCCAGTAGTATAGTGGGAGGGATAATGAACACTGAAGCTTTCTTT
TRBV5-1	-	TRBD1	TRBJ1-2	CASSSRGVTYGYTF	TGCGCCAGCAGCTCCAGGGGGGTGACCTATGGCTACACCTTC
TRBV6-4	-	TRBD2	TRBJ2-1	CASRLAGGHEQFF	TGTGCCAGCCGACTAGCGGGGGGCCATGAGCAGTTCTTC